These T cell receptor beta chains were read from a single sample in a study of T cell responses to AZD1222 COVID-19 vaccine. TCRdb keeps only in-frame clones here, not all; method: immunoSEQ multiplex PCR. The sample lists roughly 150,000 clones; about 93% were seen once. The material sequenced was peripheral blood, taken on day 0 of AZD1222 vaccination. Source of these receptors: an adult in good health. The conserved cysteine and the conserved F or W are not part of the CDR3 here.

>TRBV19|TRBJ1-2
ARPPALGYGYT
>TRBV9|TRBJ2-3
ASSLRLAATDTQY
>TRBV30|TRBJ1-1
ALGREYYTEAF
>TRBV3-1/TRBV3-2|TRBJ1-5
ASSRAGEQPQH
>TRBV11-2|TRBJ1-1
ASSTTYRVPPEAF
>TRBV9|TRBJ1-2
ASSDLDRVYGYT
>TRBV5-4|TRBJ2-7
ASSPRGLAHREQY
>TRBV27|TRBJ1-4
ASRGGGEEKLF
>TRBV27|TRBJ1-5
ASSPFNQPQH
>TRBV19|TRBJ2-1
ASSTWDRWYNEQF
>TRBV3-1/TRBV3-2|TRBJ1-2
ASSQERPHPTQGYT
>TRBV7-8|TRBJ2-1
ASTPPRGGFSHGEQF
>TRBV14|TRBJ1-5
ASSRQDQPQH
>TRBV28|TRBJ2-3
ASSTRGDGTDTQY
>TRBV9|TRBJ2-1
ASSPRSFPNEQF
>TRBV4-2|TRBJ1-4
ASSQERSGQGREKLF
>TRBV28|TRBJ2-2
ASSRDGVDTGELF
>TRBV7-9|TRBJ1-6
ASSLDRFNSPLH
>TRBV10-3|TRBJ1-1
AISELKGLNTEAF
>TRBV7-9|TRBJ1-2
ASSAGGGSNYGYT
>TRBV6-4|TRBJ2-2
ASSGGDTGELF
>TRBV6-6|TRBJ2-3
ASSYSWRGGDTQY
>TRBV2|TRBJ2-1
ASHERWSSYNEQF
>TRBV5-1|TRBJ2-7
ASSFRDRGFARGYEQY
>TRBV19|TRBJ1-6
ATEPGQGGSPLH
>TRBV7-9|TRBJ2-6
ASSYTRGVGVGANVLT
>TRBV30|TRBJ1-2
AWTRPYEYGYT
>TRBV2|TRBJ2-3
ASSSWTNTQY
>TRBV7-3|TRBJ1-1
ASSRRTGTEAF
>TRBV18|TRBJ1-1
ASSPQGDRGAF
>TRBV2|TRBJ1-5
ASSADNQPQH
>TRBV4-1|TRBJ1-2
ASRPLLTGGGYGYT
>TRBV5-5|TRBJ1-2
ASSLGTSRLYGYT
>TRBV5-1|TRBJ2-3
ASSLVVAGGQSDTQY
>TRBV15|TRBJ2-1
ATSKDSGGGNEQF
>TRBV4-1|TRBJ1-6
ASSQAWGRTVNSPLH
>TRBV6-5|TRBJ1-2
ASEGYGYT
>TRBV6-5|TRBJ1-6
ASKKDIYNSPLH
>TRBV11-2|TRBJ1-1
ASSLEFGRSNTEAF
>TRBV25-1|TRBJ2-2
ASRDRSSNTGELF
>TRBV9|TRBJ2-3
ASSDPSGVVDTQY
>TRBV2|TRBJ1-1
ASTDWPDTEAF
>TRBV11-3|TRBJ2-5
ASSFTRTGETQY
>TRBV5-1|TRBJ2-1
ASSLASEFHEQF
>TRBV7-3|TRBJ2-1
ASSLMGEVGGNEQF
>TRBV9|TRBJ2-3
ASSVDGTQVDTQY
>TRBV28|TRBJ1-1
ASSLGQGTTEAF
>TRBV10-3|TRBJ1-5
AISVVGGQPQH
>TRBV5-1|TRBJ1-1
ASSLRVGGSTEAF